This TCR beta chain is drawn from a study of T cells in Graves' hyperthyroidism and ophthalmopathy. It was RNA transcripts that yielded the amplified TCR beta CDR3 regions. The TCR CDR3 first-round RT-PCR relied on the HTBI primer set. TCRdb reprocessed the multiplex PCR reads via MiXCR and lists one record per CDR3 protein. The table includes fewer than 350,000 distinct CDR3 sequences, about 16% detected once. In this sample, this clonotype turned up many times. Source material: blood. The source of this sequence is a woman between 50 and 59 years old with Graves' hyperthyroidism that later progressed to Graves' ophthalmopathy.

The CDR3 loop reads CSARPGLVIINEQFF. For the CDR3, the DNA is TGCAGTGCTAGGCCCGGACTAGTAATTATCAATGAGCAGTTCTTC. The chain combines TRBV20-1 with TRBJ2-1; TRBD2 matches 7 bases. The V and J ends lost 3 bases and 6 bases, in that order; junction bases with no gene match: 11. Germline lookup yields CDR1 DFQATT and CDR2 SNEGSKA (reference sequence). CDR3 length: 15 amino acids.